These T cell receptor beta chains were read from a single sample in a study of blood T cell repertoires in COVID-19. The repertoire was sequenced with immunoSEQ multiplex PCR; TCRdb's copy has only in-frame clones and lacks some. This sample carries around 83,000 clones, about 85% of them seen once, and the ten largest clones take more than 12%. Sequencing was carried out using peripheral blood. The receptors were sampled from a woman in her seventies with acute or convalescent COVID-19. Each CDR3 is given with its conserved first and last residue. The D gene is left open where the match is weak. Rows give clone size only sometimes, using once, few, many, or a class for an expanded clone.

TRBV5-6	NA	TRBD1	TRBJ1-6	TGTGCCAGCAGCTTGAGGACAGGTTTTAATTCACCCCTCCACTTT	CASSLRTGFNSPLHF
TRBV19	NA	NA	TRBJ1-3	TGTGCCAGTAGTTCGCACAGCTCTGGAAACACCATATATTTT	CASSSHSSGNTIYF
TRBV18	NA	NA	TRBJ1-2	TGTGCCAGCTCAGCCGGACAGTCCTATGGCTACACCTTC	CASSAGQSYGYTF
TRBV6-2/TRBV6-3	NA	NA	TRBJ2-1	TGTGCCAGCAGTAGTCAGCGGGCCCCCTCCTACAATGAGCAGTTCTTC	CASSSQRAPSYNEQFF
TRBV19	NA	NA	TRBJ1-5	TGTGCCAGTTCCCGGGCAGGGGAACGCAATCAGCCCCAGCATTTT	CASSRAGERNQPQHF
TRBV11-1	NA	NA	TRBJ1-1	TGTGCCAGCAGCCAGAGACAGTTCAACACTGAAGCTTTCTTT	CASSQRQFNTEAFF
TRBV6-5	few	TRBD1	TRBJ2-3	TGTGCCAGCAGAACCCAGGGGGTGCGCACAGATACGCAGTATTTT	CASRTQGVRTDTQYF
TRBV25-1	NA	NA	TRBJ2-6	TGTGCCAGCAGTAAAGACAGCCCGCTTGGGGCCAACGTCCTGACTTTC	CASSKDSPLGANVLTF
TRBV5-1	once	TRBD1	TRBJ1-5	TGCGCCAGCAGCCCAGATACAGGGGGAGGCAATCAGCCCCAGCATTTT	CASSPDTGGGNQPQHF
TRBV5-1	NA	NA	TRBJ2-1	TGCGCCAGCAGCTCCTATGCGGGGGCCAATGAGCAGTTCTTC	CASSSYAGANEQFF
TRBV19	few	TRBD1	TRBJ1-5	TGTGCCAGTAGTGCCTATGCGGACAGGTGGGGACAGCCCCAGCATTTT	CASSAYADRWGQPQHF
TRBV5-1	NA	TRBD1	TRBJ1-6	TGCGCCAGCAGCCCGGGGGTCGACAGGGGTTCTCCCCTCCACTTT	CASSPGVDRGSPLHF
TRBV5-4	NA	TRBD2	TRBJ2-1	TGTGCCAGCAGCCCACTAGGTAGCGGGGGGGGCTACAATGAGCAGTTCTTC	CASSPLGSGGGYNEQFF
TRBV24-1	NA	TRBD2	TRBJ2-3	TGTGCCACCAGACTACCCTTCGGGGGGGACCGAACAGATACGCAGTATTTT	CATRLPFGGDRTDTQYF
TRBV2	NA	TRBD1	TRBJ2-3	TGTGCCAGCACGAGGGGGCCAGATACGCAGTATTTT	CASTRGPDTQYF
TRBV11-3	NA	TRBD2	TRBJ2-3	TGTGCCAGCAGCTGGGAGGGAAAGGAAACAGATACGCAGTATTTT	CASSWEGKETDTQYF
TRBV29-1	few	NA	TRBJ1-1	TGCAGCGCTTCGACAGCCCGGGACACTGAAGCTTTCTTT	CSASTARDTEAFF
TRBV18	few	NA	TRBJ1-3	TGTGCCAGCTCACCCGACAGGAGCTCTGGAAACACCATATATTTT	CASSPDRSSGNTIYF
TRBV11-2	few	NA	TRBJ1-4	TGTGCCAGCAGCAGGGGGTTGGCTGAAAAACTGTTTTTT	CASSRGLAEKLFF